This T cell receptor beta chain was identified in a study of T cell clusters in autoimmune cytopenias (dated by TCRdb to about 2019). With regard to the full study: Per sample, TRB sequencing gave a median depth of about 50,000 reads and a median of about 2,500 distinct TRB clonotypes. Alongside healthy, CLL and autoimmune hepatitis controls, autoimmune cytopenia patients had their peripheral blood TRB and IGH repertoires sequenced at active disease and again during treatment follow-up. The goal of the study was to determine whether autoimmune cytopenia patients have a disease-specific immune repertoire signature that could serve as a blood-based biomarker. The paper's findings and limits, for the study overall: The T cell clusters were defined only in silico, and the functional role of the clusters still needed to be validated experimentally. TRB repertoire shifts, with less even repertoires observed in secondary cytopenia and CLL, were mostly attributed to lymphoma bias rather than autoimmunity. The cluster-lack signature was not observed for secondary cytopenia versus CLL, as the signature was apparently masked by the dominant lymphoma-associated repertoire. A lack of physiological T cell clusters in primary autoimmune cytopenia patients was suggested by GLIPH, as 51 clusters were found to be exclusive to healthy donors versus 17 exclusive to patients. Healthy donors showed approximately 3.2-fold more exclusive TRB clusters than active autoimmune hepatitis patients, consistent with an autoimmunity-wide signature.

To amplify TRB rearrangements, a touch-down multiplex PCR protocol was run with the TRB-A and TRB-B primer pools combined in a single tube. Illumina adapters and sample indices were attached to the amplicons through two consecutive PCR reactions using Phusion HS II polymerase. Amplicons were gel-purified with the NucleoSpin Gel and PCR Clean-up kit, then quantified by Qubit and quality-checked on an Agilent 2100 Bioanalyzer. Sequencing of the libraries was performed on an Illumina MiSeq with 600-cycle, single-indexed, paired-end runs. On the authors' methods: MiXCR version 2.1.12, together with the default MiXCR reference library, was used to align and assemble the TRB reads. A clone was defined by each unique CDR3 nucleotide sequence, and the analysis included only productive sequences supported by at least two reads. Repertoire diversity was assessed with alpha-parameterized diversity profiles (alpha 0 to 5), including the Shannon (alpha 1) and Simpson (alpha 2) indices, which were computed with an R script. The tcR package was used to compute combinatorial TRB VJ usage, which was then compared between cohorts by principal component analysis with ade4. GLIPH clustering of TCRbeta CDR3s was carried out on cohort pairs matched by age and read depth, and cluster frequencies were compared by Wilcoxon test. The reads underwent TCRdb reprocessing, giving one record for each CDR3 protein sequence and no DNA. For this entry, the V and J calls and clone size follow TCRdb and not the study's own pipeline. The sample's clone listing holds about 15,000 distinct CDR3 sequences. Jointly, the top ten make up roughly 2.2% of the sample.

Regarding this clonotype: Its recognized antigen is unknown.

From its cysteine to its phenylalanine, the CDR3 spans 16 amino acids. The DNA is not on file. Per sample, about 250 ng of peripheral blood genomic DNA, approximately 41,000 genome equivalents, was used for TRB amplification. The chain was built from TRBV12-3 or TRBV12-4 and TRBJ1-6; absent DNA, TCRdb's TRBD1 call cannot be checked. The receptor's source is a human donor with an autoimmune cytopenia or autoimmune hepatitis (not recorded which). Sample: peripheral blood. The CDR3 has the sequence CASSPGQGILVGTLHF.